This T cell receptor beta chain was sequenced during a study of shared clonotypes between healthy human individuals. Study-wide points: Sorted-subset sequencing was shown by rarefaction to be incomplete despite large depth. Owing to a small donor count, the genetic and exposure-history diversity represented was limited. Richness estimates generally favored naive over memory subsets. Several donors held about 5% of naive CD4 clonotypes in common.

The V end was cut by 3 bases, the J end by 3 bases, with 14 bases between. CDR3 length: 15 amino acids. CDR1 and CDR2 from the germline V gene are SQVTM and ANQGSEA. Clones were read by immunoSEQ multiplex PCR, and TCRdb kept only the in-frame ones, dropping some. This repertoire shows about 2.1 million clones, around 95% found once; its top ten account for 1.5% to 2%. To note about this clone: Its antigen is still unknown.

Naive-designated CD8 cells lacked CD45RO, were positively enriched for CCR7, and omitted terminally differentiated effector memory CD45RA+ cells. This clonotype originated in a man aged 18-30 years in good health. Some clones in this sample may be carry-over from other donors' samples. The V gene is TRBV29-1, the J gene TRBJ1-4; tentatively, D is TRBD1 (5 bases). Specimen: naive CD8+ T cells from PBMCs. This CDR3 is CSVEDLRDPNEKLFF. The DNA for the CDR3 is TGCAGCGTTGAGGACCTCAGGGACCCTAATGAAAAACTGTTTTTT.